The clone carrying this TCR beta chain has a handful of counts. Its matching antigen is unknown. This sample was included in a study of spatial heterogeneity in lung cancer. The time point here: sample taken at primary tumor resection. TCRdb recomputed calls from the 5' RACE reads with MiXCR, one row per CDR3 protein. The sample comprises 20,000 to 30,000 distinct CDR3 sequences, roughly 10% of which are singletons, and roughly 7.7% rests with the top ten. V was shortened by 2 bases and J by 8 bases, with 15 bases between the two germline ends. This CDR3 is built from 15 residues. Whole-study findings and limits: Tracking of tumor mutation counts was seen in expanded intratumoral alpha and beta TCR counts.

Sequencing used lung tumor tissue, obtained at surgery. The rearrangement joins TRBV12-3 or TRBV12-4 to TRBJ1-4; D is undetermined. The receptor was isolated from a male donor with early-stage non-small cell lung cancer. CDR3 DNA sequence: TGTGCCAGCAGTTTAAGCTCGAGCGGTAGGGAAAAACTGTTTTTT. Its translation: CASSLSSSGREKLFF.